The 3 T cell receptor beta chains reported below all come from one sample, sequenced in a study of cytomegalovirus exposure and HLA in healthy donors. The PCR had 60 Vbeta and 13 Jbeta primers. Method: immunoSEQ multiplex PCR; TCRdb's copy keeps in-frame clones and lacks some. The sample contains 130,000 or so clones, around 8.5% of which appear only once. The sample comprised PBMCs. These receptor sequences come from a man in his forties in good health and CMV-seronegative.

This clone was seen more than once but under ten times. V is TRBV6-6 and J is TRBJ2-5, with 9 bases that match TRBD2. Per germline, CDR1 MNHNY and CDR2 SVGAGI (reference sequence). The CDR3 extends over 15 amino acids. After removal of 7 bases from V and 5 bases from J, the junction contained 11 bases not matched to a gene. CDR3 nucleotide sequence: TGTGCCAGCACCACTGGCGGGGGGGCTTTGGAGACCCAGTACTTC. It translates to CASTTGGGALETQYF.

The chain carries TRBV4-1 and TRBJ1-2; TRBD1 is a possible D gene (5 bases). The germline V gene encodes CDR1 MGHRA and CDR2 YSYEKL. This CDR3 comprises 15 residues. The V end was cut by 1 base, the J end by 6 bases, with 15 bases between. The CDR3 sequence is CASSQGPGPLNGYTF. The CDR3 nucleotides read TGCGCCAGCAGCCAAGGTCCAGGGCCATTAAATGGCTACACCTTC.

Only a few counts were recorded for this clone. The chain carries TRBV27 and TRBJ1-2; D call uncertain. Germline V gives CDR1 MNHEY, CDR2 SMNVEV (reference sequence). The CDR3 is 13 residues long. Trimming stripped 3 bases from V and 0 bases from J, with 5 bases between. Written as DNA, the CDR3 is TGTGCCAGCAGTTTTGCAGCTAACTATGGCTACACCTTC. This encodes CASSFAANYGYTF.